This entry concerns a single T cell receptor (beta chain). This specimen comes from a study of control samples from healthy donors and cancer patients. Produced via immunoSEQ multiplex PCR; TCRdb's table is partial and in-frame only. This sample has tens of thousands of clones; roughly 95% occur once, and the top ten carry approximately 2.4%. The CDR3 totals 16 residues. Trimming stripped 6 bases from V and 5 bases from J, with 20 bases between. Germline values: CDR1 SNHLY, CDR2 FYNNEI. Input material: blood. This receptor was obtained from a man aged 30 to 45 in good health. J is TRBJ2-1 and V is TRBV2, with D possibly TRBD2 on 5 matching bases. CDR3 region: CASRRRLAVIDNEQFF. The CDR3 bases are TGTGCCAGCAGACGTCGGCTAGCAGTCATCGACAATGAGCAGTTCTTC.